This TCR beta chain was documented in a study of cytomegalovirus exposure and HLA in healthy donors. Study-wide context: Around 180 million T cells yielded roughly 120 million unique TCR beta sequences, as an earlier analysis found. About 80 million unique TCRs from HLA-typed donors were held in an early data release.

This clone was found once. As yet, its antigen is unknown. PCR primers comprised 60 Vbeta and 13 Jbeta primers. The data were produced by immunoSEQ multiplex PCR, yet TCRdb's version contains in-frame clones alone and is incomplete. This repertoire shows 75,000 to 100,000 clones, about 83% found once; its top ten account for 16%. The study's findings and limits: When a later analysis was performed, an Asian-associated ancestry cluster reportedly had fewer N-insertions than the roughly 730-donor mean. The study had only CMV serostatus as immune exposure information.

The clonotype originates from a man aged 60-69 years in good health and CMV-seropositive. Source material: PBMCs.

CDR3 in amino acids: CASSKETASSYNSPLHF. In nucleotides, the CDR3 is TGTGCCAGCTCTAAAGAGACAGCTAGCTCCTATAATTCACCCCTCCACTTT. The gene calls are TRBV18 and TRBJ1-6, with a tentative D call TRBD1 (5 bases). The CDR3 totals 17 residues. CDR1 KGHSH and CDR2 LQKENI come from the germline V gene. V lost 6 bases and J 0 bases, leaving 15 bases between the germline ends.